These 20 T cell receptor beta chains were sequenced from one sample in a study of OX40 agonist ivuxolimab in advanced cancers. Generated by immunoSEQ multiplex PCR, the TCRdb table keeps only in-frame clones and is missing some. This table has about 72,000 clones, about 88% appearing once. The sample was CD4+ or CD8+ T cells sorted from blood, taken in a trial of the OX40 agonist ivuxolimab. The receptors were gathered from an adult with an advanced solid tumor such as melanoma, head and neck, liver or kidney cancer.

This clone appeared a single time. Other DNA sequences from this sample encode an identical CDR3 as well. This chain connects TRBV9 to TRBJ2-3; D call uncertain. Trimming left V 4 bases short and J 1 base short, with 7 bases between. Germline CDR1 SGDLS, CDR2 YYNGEE. CDR3 length: 13 residues. The DNA of the CDR3 is TGTGCCAGCAGCCCTTCCCGCACAGATACGCAGTATTTT. Residues: CASSPSRTDTQYF. Combining the CDR3 with reference TRBV9 and TRBJ2-3 gives the whole variable domain DSGVTQTPKHLITATGQRVTLRCSPRSGDLSVYWYQQSLDQGLQFLIQYYNGEERAKGNILERFSAQQFPDLHSELNLSSLELGDSALYFCASSPSRTDTQYFGPGTRLTVL.

The CDR3 DNA reads as TGTGCCATCAGTGAAGGGGGGCCGAATTTCGGGAGCATGTTCTTC. This encodes CAISEGGPNFGSMFF. The V and J genes are TRBV10-3 and TRBJ2-1; D possibly matches TRBD1 or TRBD2 (6 bases each). CDR1 ENHRY and CDR2 SYGVKD come from the germline V gene. V shed 3 bases and J shed 15 bases, with 24 bases lying between them. The CDR3 has 15 amino acids.

The V gene is TRBV5-1, the J gene TRBJ2-2; a possible D gene is TRBD2 (6 bases). The CDR3 contains 16 residues. Deletions cut 5 bases from V and 4 bases from J, with 18 bases between. Germline CDR1 is SGHRS and CDR2 is YFSETQ. The CDR3 protein is CASSIAGRRGTGELFF. The CDR3 DNA follows: TGCGCCAGCAGTATTGCGGGGAGGAGAGGCACCGGGGAGCTGTTTTTT.

The rearrangement joins TRBV28 to TRBJ2-4; D gene unclear. Germline loops: CDR1 MDHEN, CDR2 SYDVKM. The length of the CDR3 is 12 residues. V lost 3 bases, J lost 15 bases, and 15 bases lay in between. The CDR3 sequence is CASSLGTRSSYF. The CDR3 DNA follows: TGTGCCAGCAGTTTGGGCACCAGAAGCTCGTACTTC.

This clone was found once. CDR3 in amino acids: CASSPPGPPLNEKLFF. In DNA, the CDR3 is TGTGCCAGCTCACCTCCCGGGCCTCCCTTAAATGAAAAACTGTTTTTT. The chain links TRBV18 to TRBJ1-4; no clear D. Looked up from germline, CDR1 is KGHSH and CDR2 is LQKENI. The CDR3 has 16 residues. Trimming took off 3 bases at V and 5 bases at J, with 16 bases between the two ends. The full variable domain, in which reference TRBV18 and TRBJ1-4 provide the parts outside the CDR3, is NAGVMQNPRHLVRRRGQEARLRCSPMKGHSHVYWYRQLPEEGLKFMVYLQKENIIDESGMPKERFSAEFPKEGPSILRIQQVVRGDSAAYFCASSPPGPPLNEKLFFGSGTQLSVL.

The V and J genes are TRBV20-1 and TRBJ1-2; no definite D call. The germline CDR1 and CDR2 sequences are DFQATT and SNEGSKA (reference sequence). This CDR3 has 9 amino acids. V lost 5 bases to trimming and J lost 8 bases, with 6 bases between them. DNA of the CDR3: TGCAGTGCTGGGCAGGGCTACACCTTC. Residues: CSAGQGYTF.

The chain carries TRBV28 and TRBJ2-5, with D unclear. This CDR3 has 12 amino acids. The V end lost 2 bases, the J end lost 5 bases, and 6 bases lay between the germline ends. Germline loops: CDR1 MDHEN, CDR2 SYDVKM. In DNA form, the CDR3 reads TGTGCCAGCAGTTTAGCAAAGGAGACCCAGTACTTC. It codes for CASSLAKETQYF.

This CDR3 is CASSFGVLSRVNSYEQYF. The CDR3 nucleotides read TGTGCCAGCAGTTTCGGCGTCCTGTCCCGGGTTAATTCCTACGAGCAGTACTTC. The chain is built from TRBV27 and TRBJ2-7; D gene uncertain. This CDR3 comprises 18 residues. V was pared by 3 bases and J by 1 base, with 22 bases between. CDR1 and CDR2 from the germline V gene are MNHEY and SMNVEV (reference sequence).

V gene TRBV19 combines with J gene TRBJ2-7; the D gene is possibly TRBD1 (6 bases). The germline V gene encodes CDR1 LNHDA and CDR2 SQIVND (reference sequence). CDR3 length: 13 residues. V lost 7 bases and J lost 6, with 16 bases in between. The CDR3 DNA is TGTGCCAGTACCCCCCCGGACAGACGCGAGCAGTACTTC. Its translation: CASTPPDRREQYF.

This clone showed up just a few times. V gene TRBV20-1 combines with J gene TRBJ1-1, with D maybe TRBD1 (6 bases). The CDR3 is 11 amino acids. V lost 3 bases and J lost 10, with 12 bases in between. Per germline, CDR1 DFQATT and CDR2 SNEGSKA (reference sequence). The CDR3 protein is CSASEAGAAFF. The CDR3 DNA reads as TGCAGTGCTAGTGAGGCAGGGGCAGCTTTCTTT.

This clone came up once. The rearrangement uses TRBV30 and TRBJ2-3; D may match TRBD1 or TRBD2 (7 bases each). This CDR3 spans 14 amino acids. CDR1 and CDR2 (germline): GTSNPN, SVGIG (reference sequence). Trimming removed 5 bases from V and 3 bases from J, with 15 bases in between. This CDR3 reads CAWLQGRGTDTQYF. In DNA, the CDR3 is TGTGCCTGGTTACAGGGGAGGGGAACAGATACGCAGTATTTT. The variable domain in full, completed from reference TRBV30 and TRBJ2-3, reads SQTIHQWPATLVQPVGSPLSLECTVEGTSNPNLYWYRQAAGRGLQLLFYSVGIGQISSEVPQNLSASRPQDRQFILSSKKLLLSDSGFYLCAWLQGRGTDTQYFGPGTRLTVL.

This chain connects TRBV7-2 to TRBJ2-3; D remains unclear. Trimming took 5 bases from V and 0 from J, leaving 9 bases between them. Germline CDR1 and CDR2: SGHTA and FQGNSA. This CDR3 region has 14 residues. CDR3 bases: TGTGCCAGCAGCCCAACAACTAGCACAGATACGCAGTATTTT. Protein: CASSPTTSTDTQYF.

The table lists this clone with a count of one. This chain links TRBV13 with TRBJ1-2; the D is unclear. The length of the CDR3 is 12 residues. Germline V gives CDR1 PRHDT, CDR2 FYEKMQ (reference sequence). Trimming left V 2 bases short and J 7 bases short, with 8 bases between. The DNA for the CDR3 is TGTGCCAGCAGCTTACCCTGGGCTGGCTACACCTTC. The encoded protein is CASSLPWAGYTF.

The chain employs TRBV28 and TRBJ1-5, with 9 bases matching TRBD1. The J segment lost 1 base and the V segment lost 6 bases, leaving 16 bases of the junction unmatched. Germline CDR1 MDHEN, CDR2 SYDVKM. The length of the CDR3 is 19 residues. CDR3 sequence reads: CASSPRGGTGLRSNQPQHF. The CDR3 bases are TGTGCCAGCAGCCCCAGGGGTGGGACAGGGCTTAGGAGCAATCAGCCCCAGCATTTT.

The V gene is TRBV5-6, the J gene TRBJ2-3; D unresolved. Germline CDR1 SGHDT, CDR2 YYEEEE. The CDR3 sequence is 13 residues long. The V and J ends lost 0 bases and 4 bases respectively, with 6 bases between them. CDR3 coding DNA: TGTGCCAGCAGCTTGGGGGGATCAGATACGCAGTATTTT. Translating gives CASSLGGSDTQYF.

The chain uses TRBV15 and TRBJ2-5; maybe TRBD1 (5 bases). Germline lookup yields CDR1 LNHNV and CDR2 YYDKDF (reference sequence). The CDR3 loop spans 13 amino acids. Between the trimmed V and J ends, which lost 2 bases and 5 bases, there was a span of 9 bases. DNA for the CDR3: TGTGCCACCAGCAGACAGGGTTATGAGACCCAGTACTTC. Protein product: CATSRQGYETQYF.

The CDR3 DNA reads TGTGCCAGCAGTTGGGCAGGGGGTGAAAAACTGTTTTTT. This translates into CASSWAGGEKLFF. The chain couples TRBV28 to TRBJ1-4; 7 bases are a match to TRBD1. The CDR3 extends over 13 amino acids. The junction had 3 bases not matched to a gene; V was cut back by 4 bases and J by 7 bases. Germline CDR1 MDHEN, CDR2 SYDVKM. The full variable domain, completed using reference TRBV28 and TRBJ1-4, is DVKVTQSSRYLVKRTGEKVFLECVQDMDHENMFWYRQDPGLGLRLIYFSYDVKMKEKGDIPEGYSVSREKKERFSLILESASTNQTSMYLCASSWAGGEKLFFGSGTQLSVL.

The DNA of the CDR3 is TGTGCCAGTAGTATTTCTCCGGGACAGGGGAACACTGAAGCTTTCTTT. Translation gives CASSISPGQGNTEAFF. This rearrangement joins TRBV19 to TRBJ1-1; 9 bases line up with TRBD1. J lost 1 base, V lost 3 bases, and 6 bases had no gene match. The V gene's germline CDR1 is LNHDA and CDR2 SQIVND (reference sequence). This CDR3 has 16 amino acids. The full variable domain, in which reference TRBV19 and TRBJ1-1 provide the parts outside the CDR3, is DGGITQSPKYLFRKEGQNVTLSCEQNLNHDAMYWYRQDPGQGLRLIYYSQIVNDFQKGDIAEGYSVSREKKESFPLTVTSAQKNPTAFYLCASSISPGQGNTEAFFGQGTRLTVV.

V is TRBV2 and J is TRBJ1-1; the match to TRBD1 covers 8 bases. Per the germline V gene, CDR1 is SNHLY and CDR2 is FYNNEI. The length of the CDR3 is 13 residues. V was pared by 11 bases and J by 5 bases, with 10 bases of the junction left unmatched. The CDR3 DNA reads TGTGCCGCTAGTCAGGGGGCACGAACTGAAGCTTTCTTT. Translated, it gives CAASQGARTEAFF.

J is TRBJ2-3 and V is TRBV6-1, with D maybe TRBD1 (5 bases). CDR3 length equals 20 residues. Germline V CDR1 and CDR2: MNHNS, SASEGT. Trimming took 1 base from V and 3 from J, leaving 26 bases between them. The CDR3 sequence: CASSEVVWTRVASRTDTQYF. CDR3 in DNA: TGTGCCAGCAGTGAAGTTGTGTGGACCAGGGTGGCCAGTCGTACAGATACGCAGTATTTT.